What follows are 5 T cell receptor beta chains derived from one specimen sequenced in a study of CD8+ T cells in alopecia areata. cDNA reverse transcribed from extracted RNA served as the sequencing template. Method: immunoSEQ multiplex PCR; TCRdb's copy keeps in-frame clones and lacks some. In the table there are over 150,000 clones, roughly 53% of which are singletons. The treatment was: oral pan-JAK inhibitor, 5-10 mg twice daily. Sequencing used CD8+ T cells sorted from blood, obtained at week 24, from a patient treated with tofacitinib. Receptor source: a human donor with alopecia areata.

The rearrangement joins TRBV2 to TRBJ1-5, with D possibly being TRBD1 (5 bases). The CDR3 length is 12 residues. CDR1 and CDR2 (germline): SNHLY, FYNNEI. Trimming removed 8 bases at V and 7 bases at J, with 12 bases between. CDR3 bases: TGTGCCAGCCTGGGGCCCGGGCAGCCCCAGCATTTT. Translated, it gives CASLGPGQPQHF. Together with reference TRBV2 and TRBJ1-5, the CDR3 gives the full variable domain: EPEVTQTPSHQVTQMGQEVILRCVPISNHLYFYWYRQILGQKVEFLVSFYNNEISEKSEIFDDQFSVERPDGSNFTLKIRSTKLEDSAMYFCASLGPGQPQHFGDGTRLSIL.

This clone was picked up many times. The J gene is TRBJ2-1, the V gene TRBV11-2, with TRBD1 matching over 9 bases. The CDR3 covers 14 residues. Losses at the gene ends were 5 bases for V and 5 bases for J; bases not matched to a gene: 4. CDR1 and CDR2 from the germline V gene are SGHAT and FQNNGV. CDR3 nucleotide sequence: TGTGCCAGCAGCACGGGACAGGGCCACAATGAGCAGTTCTTC. It yields the protein CASSTGQGHNEQFF.

The rearrangement uses TRBV7-3 and TRBJ1-1, with D unresolved. CDR3 length: 14 amino acids. The germline V and J ends were trimmed by 2 bases and 3 bases, with 10 bases remaining between them. Germline-derived CDR1 and CDR2 are SGHTA and FQGTGA. The CDR3 protein is CASSLYGKDTEAFF. The CDR3 nucleotides are TGTGCCAGCAGCTTATACGGAAAAGACACTGAAGCTTTCTTT.

This clone was seen a few times. The chain carries TRBV28 and TRBJ2-1; 9 bases align to TRBD2. Germline CDR1 reads MDHEN; CDR2 reads SYDVKM. V lost 1 base and J lost 9; bases outside the gene matches: 4. The CDR3 length is 14 residues. CDR3 in DNA: TGTGCCAGCAGTTTATTTAGCGGGGGTACTGAGCAGTTCTTC. Protein product: CASSLFSGGTEQFF.

The chain uses TRBV30 and TRBJ2-5; 8 bases map to TRBD1. J was trimmed by 7 bases and V by 4 bases; bases with no gene match: 5. Germline V lookup: CDR1 GTSNPN, CDR2 SVGIG (reference sequence). CDR3 length equals 12 residues. This CDR3 reads CAWKTGVGTQYF. As DNA, the CDR3 is TGTGCCTGGAAGACAGGGGTCGGGACCCAGTACTTC. Looking up the rest from reference TRBV30 and TRBJ2-5 gives the full variable domain: SQTIHQWPATLVQPVGSPLSLECTVEGTSNPNLYWYRQAAGRGLQLLFYSVGIGQISSEVPQNLSASRPQDRQFILSSKKLLLSDSGFYLCAWKTGVGTQYFGPGTRLLVL.